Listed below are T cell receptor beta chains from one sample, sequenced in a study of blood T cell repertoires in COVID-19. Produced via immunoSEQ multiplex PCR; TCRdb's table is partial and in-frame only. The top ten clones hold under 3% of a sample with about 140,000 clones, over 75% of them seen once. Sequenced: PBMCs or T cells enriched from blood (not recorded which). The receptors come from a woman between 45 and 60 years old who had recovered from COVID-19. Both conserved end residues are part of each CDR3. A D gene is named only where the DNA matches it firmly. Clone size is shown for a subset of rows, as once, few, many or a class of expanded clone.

CASRSSAADTQYF TGTGCCAGCAGGTCTAGCGCCGCAGATACGCAGTATTTT - TRBV7-2 few TRBJ2-3 13
CASSVGGATQETQYF TGTGCCAGCAGCGTAGGGGGAGCGACCCAAGAGACCCAGTACTTC - TRBV9 - TRBJ2-5 15
CASSPVQRGQGAGTEAFF TGTGCCAGCTCACCAGTACAAAGGGGACAGGGGGCCGGCACTGAAGCTTTCTTT TRBD1 TRBV18 - TRBJ1-1 18
CASNRQGGSTEAFF TGTGCCAGCAACCGACAGGGCGGAAGCACTGAAGCTTTCTTT TRBD1 TRBV28 - TRBJ1-1 14
CASSLTQTDYTF TGTGCCAGCAGCTTGACCCAGACTGACTACACCTTC - TRBV5-4 few TRBJ1-2 12
CASSLGAGQPQHF TGTGCCAGTAGTCTGGGGGCAGGGCAGCCCCAGCATTTT - TRBV19 - TRBJ1-5 13
CASSDRTGRGNIQYF TGTGCCAGCAGTGACAGGACAGGGAGAGGAAACATTCAGTACTTC TRBD1 TRBV2 - TRBJ2-4 15
CASSLYTGDGYTF TGTGCCAGCAGCTTATACACAGGGGATGGCTACACCTTC TRBD1 TRBV3-1/TRBV3-2 - TRBJ1-2 13
CASSSGTFDQPQHF TGTGCCAGCAGCTCCGGGACATTTGATCAGCCCCAGCATTTT - TRBV3-1/TRBV3-2 - TRBJ1-5 14
CASSEGRDYGYTF TGTGCCAGCAGTGAAGGTCGCGACTATGGCTACACCTTC - TRBV2 - TRBJ1-2 13
CASSEGVGQPQHF TGTGCCAGCAGCGAGGGGGTCGGTCAGCCCCAGCATTTT - TRBV7-9 - TRBJ1-5 13
CASTLRGPDQPQHF TGTGCCAGCACCCTCAGGGGGCCGGATCAGCCCCAGCATTTT TRBD1 TRBV6-5 - TRBJ1-5 14
CASPSDGYTF TGTGCCAGTCCCTCAGATGGCTACACCTTC - TRBV6-4 few TRBJ1-2 10
CASSVRASGGGEQFF TGTGCCAGCAGCGTAAGGGCCAGCGGCGGCGGGGAGCAGTTCTTC - TRBV9 - TRBJ2-1 15
CASSIGDTLNTEAFF TGTGCCAGTAGTATAGGGGACACCCTGAACACTGAAGCTTTCTTT - TRBV19 once TRBJ1-1 15
CASKSKVPGSGNTIYF TGTGCCAGCAAATCCAAAGTCCCGGGATCTGGAAACACCATATATTTT - TRBV28 - TRBJ1-3 16
CASSPAGRGEKLFF TGTGCCAGCTCACCGGCGGGGCGTGGTGAAAAACTGTTTTTT - TRBV18 - TRBJ1-4 14
CASGLAGAREQYF TGTGCCAGTGGACTAGCGGGAGCTCGGGAGCAGTACTTC TRBD2 TRBV28 - TRBJ2-7 13
CASSSGQGARNGYTF TGTGCCAGCAGTTCCGGACAGGGGGCGCGGAATGGCTACACCTTC TRBD1 TRBV11-3 - TRBJ1-2 15
CASSLLAGAILGYNEQFF TGTGCCAGCAGCTTATTAGCGGGAGCAATTTTGGGGTACAATGAGCAGTTCTTC TRBD2 TRBV13 - TRBJ2-1 18